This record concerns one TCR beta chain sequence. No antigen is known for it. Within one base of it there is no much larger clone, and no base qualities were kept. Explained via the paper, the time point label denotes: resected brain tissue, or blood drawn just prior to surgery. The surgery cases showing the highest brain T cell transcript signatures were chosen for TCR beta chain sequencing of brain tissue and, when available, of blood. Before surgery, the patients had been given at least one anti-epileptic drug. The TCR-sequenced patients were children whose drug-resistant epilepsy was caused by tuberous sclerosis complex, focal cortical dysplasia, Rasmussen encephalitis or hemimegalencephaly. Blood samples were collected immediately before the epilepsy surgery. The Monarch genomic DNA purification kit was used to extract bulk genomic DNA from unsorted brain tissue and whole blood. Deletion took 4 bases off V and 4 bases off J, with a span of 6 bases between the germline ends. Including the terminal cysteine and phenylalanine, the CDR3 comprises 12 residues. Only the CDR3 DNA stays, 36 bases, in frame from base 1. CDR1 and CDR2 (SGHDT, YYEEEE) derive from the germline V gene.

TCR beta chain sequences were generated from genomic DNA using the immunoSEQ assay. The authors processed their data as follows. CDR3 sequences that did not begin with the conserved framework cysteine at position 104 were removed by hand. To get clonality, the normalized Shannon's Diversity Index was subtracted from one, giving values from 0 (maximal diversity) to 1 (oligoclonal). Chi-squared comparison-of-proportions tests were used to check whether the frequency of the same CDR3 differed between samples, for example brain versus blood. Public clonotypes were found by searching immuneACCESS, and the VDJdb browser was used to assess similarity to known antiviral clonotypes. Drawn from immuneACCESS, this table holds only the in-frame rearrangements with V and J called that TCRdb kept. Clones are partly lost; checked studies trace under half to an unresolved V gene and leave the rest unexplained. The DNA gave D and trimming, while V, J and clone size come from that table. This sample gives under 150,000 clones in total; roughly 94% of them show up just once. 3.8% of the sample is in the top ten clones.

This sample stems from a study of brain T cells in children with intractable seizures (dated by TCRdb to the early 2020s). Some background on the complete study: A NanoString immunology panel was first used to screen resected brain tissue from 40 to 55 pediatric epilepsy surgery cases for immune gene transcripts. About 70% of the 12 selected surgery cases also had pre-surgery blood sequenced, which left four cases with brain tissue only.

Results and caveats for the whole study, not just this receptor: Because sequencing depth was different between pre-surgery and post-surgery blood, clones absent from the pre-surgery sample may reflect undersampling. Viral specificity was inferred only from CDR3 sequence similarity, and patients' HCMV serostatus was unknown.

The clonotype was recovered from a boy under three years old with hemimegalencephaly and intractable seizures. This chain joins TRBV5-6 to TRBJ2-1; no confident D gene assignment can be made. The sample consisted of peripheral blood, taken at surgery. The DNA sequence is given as TGTGCCAGCAGCGGCGGATACAATGAGCAGTTCTTC. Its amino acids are CASSGGYNEQFF.